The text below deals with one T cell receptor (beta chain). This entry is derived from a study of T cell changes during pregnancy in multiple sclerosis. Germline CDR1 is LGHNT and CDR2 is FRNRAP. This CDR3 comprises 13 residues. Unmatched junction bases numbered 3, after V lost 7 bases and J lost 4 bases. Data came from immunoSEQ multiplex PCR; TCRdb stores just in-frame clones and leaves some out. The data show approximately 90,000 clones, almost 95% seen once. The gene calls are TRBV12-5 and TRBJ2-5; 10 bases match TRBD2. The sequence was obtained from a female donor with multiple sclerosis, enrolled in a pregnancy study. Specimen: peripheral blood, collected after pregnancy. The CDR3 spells CASARLAGETQYF. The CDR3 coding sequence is TGTGCTAGTGCGAGACTAGCGGGAGAGACCCAGTACTTC.